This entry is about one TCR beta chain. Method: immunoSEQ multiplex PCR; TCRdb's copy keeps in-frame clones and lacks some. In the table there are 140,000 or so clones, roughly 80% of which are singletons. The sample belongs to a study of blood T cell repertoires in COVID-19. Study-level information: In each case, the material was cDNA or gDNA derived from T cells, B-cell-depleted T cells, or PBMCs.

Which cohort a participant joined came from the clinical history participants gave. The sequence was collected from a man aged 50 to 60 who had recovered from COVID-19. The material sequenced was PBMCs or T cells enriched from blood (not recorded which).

The CDR3 nucleotides are TGTGCCAGCTCACCGACAGGGCCTGGAAACACCATATATTTT. Translating gives CASSPTGPGNTIYF. J is TRBJ1-3 and V is TRBV18, with TRBD1 matching over 7 bases. The CDR3 is 14 residues long. CDR1 is KGHSH, CDR2 LQKENI, per germline. The V segment lost 3 bases and the J segment 2 bases; nucleotides outside the gene matches: 1. The entire variable domain, with the rest obtained from reference TRBV18 and TRBJ1-3, is as follows: NAGVMQNPRHLVRRRGQEARLRCSPMKGHSHVYWYRQLPEEGLKFMVYLQKENIIDESGMPKERFSAEFPKEGPSILRIQQVVRGDSAAYFCASSPTGPGNTIYFGEGSWLTVV.